This T cell receptor (beta chain) was profiled in a study of shared clonotypes between healthy human individuals. Assay: immunoSEQ multiplex PCR; the TCRdb copy retains only in-frame clones and omits some. This table has about 520,000 clones, around 73% appearing once. V dropped 0 bases and J dropped 6; count of bases not matched to a gene: 7. Germline V gene lookup returns CDR1 GTSNPN and CDR2 SVGIG (reference sequence). The CDR3 consists of 15 residues. This sequence joins TRBV30 and TRBJ1-5, with 8 bases aligning to TRBD1. The sequence came from a middle-aged woman in good health. Some clones in this sample may be carry-over from other donors' samples. The specimen was PBMCs. The chain's CDR3 is CAWSVVAGGGQPQHF. CDR3 coding DNA: TGTGCCTGGAGTGTCGTGGCAGGGGGCGGTCAGCCCCAGCATTTT.